These T cell receptor beta chains were read from a single sample in a study of blood T cell repertoires in COVID-19. Libraries were prepared by immunoSEQ multiplex PCR; TCRdb keeps only in-frame clonotypes and omits some of them. Of around 150,000 clones in the sample, about 92% were seen once. The material sequenced was peripheral blood. The receptors originated from a man aged 60 to 75 with active or convalescent COVID-19. CDR3s include the opening cysteine and the closing phenylalanine or tryptophan. The order of the fields is V gene, CDR3 length, CDR3 protein.

V: TRBV27; length: 19; CDR3: CASSFKGERTSGSTDTQYF
V: TRBV9; length: 15; CDR3: CASSVERGSQETQYF
V: TRBV10-3; length: 16; CDR3: CAISESTTGGLDGYTF
V: TRBV9; length: 12; CDR3: CASTRLSLRYTF
V: TRBV2; length: 14; CDR3: CASVLDSDTGELFF
V: TRBV29-1; length: 14; CDR3: CSVVKGGPNTEAFF
V: TRBV27; length: 15; CDR3: CASSHGGYHTDTQYF
V: TRBV5-1; length: 15; CDR3: CASSKTGQVYNEQFF
V: TRBV29-1; length: 16; CDR3: CSVEGLPTRASYEQYF
V: TRBV19; length: 14; CDR3: CASNPEISGNTIYF
V: TRBV19; length: 15; CDR3: CASSIPTGGYQPQHF
V: TRBV5-1; length: 16; CDR3: CASSPGGDLSNYGYTF
V: TRBV2; length: 15; CDR3: CASLRLDRAWETQYF
V: TRBV4-1; length: 18; CDR3: CASSQSLAGGMLTDTQYF
V: TRBV6-2/TRBV6-3; length: 17; CDR3: CASSSSGTGGLASGYTF
V: TRBV19; length: 16; CDR3: CASSIGEWSANSPLHF
V: TRBV6-1; length: 18; CDR3: CASSVLYGTGLFTGELFF
V: TRBV19; length: 14; CDR3: CASSIDRGNQPQHF
V: TRBV11-2; length: 12; CDR3: CASSLGDYEQYF
V: TRBV5-4; length: 13; CDR3: CASSFRGGYGYTF
V: TRBV6-4; length: 13; CDR3: CASSEGGGTEAFF
V: TRBV28; length: 11; CDR3: CAIQGKAEAFF
V: TRBV3-1/TRBV3-2; length: 18; CDR3: CASSQGQLIPAGNTEAFF
V: TRBV10-3; length: 13; CDR3: CATHTGLNTEAFF
V: TRBV12-3/TRBV12-4; length: 12; CDR3: CASSFPSSPLHF
V: TRBV11-2; length: 12; CDR3: CASRASSETQYF
V: TRBV19; length: 14; CDR3: CASSTGFSGTEAFF
V: TRBV19; length: 15; CDR3: CASTNRGFSTDTQYF
V: TRBV12-5; length: 15; CDR3: CASGSTSRAKNIQYF
V: TRBV5-4; length: 15; CDR3: CASSPGTSGTYEQYF
V: TRBV27; length: 15; CDR3: CASSLYRGGSYEQYF
V: TRBV6-6; length: 16; CDR3: CASSYDPVPGNQPQHF
V: TRBV11-2; length: 13; CDR3: CASSSDRVGGYTF
V: TRBV29-1; length: 16; CDR3: CSATGVGGAGKGEQYF
V: TRBV19; length: 15; CDR3: CASSIAITSTDTQYF
V: TRBV7-2; length: 14; CDR3: CASSFQTANYGYTF
V: TRBV19; length: 14; CDR3: CASDGDRGHYGYTF
V: TRBV29-1; length: 16; CDR3: CSVGLGHRANTGELFF
V: TRBV9; length: 12; CDR3: CASSSSTDTQYF